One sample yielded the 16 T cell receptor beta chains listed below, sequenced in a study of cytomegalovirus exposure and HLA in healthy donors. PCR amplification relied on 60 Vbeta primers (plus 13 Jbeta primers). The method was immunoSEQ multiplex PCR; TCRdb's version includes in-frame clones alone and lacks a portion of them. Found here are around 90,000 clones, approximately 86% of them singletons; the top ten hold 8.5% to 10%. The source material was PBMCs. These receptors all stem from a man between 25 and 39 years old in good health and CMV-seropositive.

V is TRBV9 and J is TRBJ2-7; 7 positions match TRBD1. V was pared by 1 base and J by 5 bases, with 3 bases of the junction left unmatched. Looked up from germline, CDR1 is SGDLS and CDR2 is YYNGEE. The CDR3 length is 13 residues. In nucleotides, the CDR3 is TGTGCCAGCAGCGTATCGACAGGGAACGAGCAGTACTTC. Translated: CASSVSTGNEQYF.

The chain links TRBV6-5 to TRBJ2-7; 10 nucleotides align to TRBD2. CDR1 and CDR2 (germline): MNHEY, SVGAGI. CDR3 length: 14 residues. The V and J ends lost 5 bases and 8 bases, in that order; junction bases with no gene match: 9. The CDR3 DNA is TGTGCCAGCAGTCCAAGCGGGAGGGCCTCCCAGCAGTACTTC. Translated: CASSPSGRASQQYF.

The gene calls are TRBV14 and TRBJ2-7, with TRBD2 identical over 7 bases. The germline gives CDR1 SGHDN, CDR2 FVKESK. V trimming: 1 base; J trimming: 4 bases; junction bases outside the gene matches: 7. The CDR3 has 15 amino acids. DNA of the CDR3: TGTGCCAGCAGCCAAGCGAGCAGCGGGATTTACGAGCAGTACTTC. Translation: CASSQASSGIYEQYF.

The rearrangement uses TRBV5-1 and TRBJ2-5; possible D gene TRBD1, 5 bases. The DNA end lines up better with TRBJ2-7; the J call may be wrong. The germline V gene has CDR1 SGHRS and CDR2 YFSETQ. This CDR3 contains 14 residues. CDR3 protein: CASSSAQGGYEQYF. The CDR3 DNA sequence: TGCGCCAGCAGTAGTGCCCAGGGTGGATACGAGCAGTACTTC.

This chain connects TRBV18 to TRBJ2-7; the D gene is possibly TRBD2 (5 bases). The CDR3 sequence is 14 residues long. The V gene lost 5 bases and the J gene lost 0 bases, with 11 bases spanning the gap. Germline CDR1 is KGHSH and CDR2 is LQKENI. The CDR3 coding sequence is TGTGCCAGCTCAGGCGGGCAGGCCTCCTACGAGCAGTACTTC. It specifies CASSGGQASYEQYF. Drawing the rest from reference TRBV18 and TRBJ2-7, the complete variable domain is NAGVMQNPRHLVRRRGQEARLRCSPMKGHSHVYWYRQLPEEGLKFMVYLQKENIIDESGMPKERFSAEFPKEGPSILRIQQVVRGDSAAYFCASSGGQASYEQYFGPGTRLTVT.

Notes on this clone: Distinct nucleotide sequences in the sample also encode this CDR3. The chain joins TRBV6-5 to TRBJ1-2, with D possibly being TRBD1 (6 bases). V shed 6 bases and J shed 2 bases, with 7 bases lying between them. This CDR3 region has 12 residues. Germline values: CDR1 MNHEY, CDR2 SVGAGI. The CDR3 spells CASRQGNYGYTF. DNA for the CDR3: TGTGCCAGCAGGCAGGGGAACTATGGCTACACCTTC.

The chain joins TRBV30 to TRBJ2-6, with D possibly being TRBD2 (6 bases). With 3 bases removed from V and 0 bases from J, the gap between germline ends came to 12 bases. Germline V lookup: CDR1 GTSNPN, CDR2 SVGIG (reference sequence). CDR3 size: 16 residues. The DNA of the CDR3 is TGTGCCTGGAGCCGCGGGATAAACTCTGGGGCCAACGTCCTGACTTTC. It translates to CAWSRGINSGANVLTF.

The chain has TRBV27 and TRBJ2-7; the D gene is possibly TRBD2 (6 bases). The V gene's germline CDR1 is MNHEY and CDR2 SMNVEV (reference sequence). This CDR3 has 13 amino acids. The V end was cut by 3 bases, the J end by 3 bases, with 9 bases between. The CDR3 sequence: CASSFPGGYEQYF. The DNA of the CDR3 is TGTGCCAGCAGTTTCCCCGGGGGCTACGAGCAGTACTTC.

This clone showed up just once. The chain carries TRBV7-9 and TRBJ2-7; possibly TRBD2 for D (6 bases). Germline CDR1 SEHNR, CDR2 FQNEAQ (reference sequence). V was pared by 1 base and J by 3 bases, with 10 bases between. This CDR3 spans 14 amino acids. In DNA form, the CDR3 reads TGTGCCAGCAGCTTAGATGGGGGGATCTACGAGCAGTACTTC. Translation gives CASSLDGGIYEQYF.

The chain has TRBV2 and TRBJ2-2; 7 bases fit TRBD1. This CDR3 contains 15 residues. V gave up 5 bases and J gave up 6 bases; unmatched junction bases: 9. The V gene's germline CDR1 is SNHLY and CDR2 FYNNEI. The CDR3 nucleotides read TGTGCCAGCAGTTACCCAGGGGGTAAGGCCGGGGAGCTGTTTTTT. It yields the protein CASSYPGGKAGELFF. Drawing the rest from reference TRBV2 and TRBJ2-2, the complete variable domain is EPEVTQTPSHQVTQMGQEVILRCVPISNHLYFYWYRQILGQKVEFLVSFYNNEISEKSEIFDDQFSVERPDGSNFTLKIRSTKLEDSAMYFCASSYPGGKAGELFFGEGSRLTVL.

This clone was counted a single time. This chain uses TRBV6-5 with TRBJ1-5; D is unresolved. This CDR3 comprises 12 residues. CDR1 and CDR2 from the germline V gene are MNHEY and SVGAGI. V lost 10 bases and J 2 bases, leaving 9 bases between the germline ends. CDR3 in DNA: TGTGCCACCTCCCCCCGCAATCAGCCCCAGCATTTT. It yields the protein CATSPRNQPQHF.

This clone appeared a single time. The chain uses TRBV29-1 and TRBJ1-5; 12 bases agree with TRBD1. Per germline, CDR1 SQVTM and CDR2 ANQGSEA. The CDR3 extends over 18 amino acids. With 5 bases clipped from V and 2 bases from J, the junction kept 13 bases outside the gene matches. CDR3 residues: CSVPPGQGAMRGNQPQHF. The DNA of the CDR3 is TGCAGCGTTCCACCGGGACAGGGGGCAATGCGGGGCAATCAGCCCCAGCATTTT.

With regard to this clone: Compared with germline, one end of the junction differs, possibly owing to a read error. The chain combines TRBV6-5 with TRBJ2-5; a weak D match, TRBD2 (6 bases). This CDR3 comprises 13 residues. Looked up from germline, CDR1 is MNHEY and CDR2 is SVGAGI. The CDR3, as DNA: TGTGCCAACAGTTACCGGGGGTGGGAGACCCAGTACTTC. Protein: CANSYRGWETQYF.

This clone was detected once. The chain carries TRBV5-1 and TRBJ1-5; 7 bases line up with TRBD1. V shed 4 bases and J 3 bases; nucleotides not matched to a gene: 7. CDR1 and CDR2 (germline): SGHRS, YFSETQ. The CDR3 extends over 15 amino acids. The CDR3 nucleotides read TGCGCCAGCAGCGGGCTCGACAGGGCCAATCAGCCCCAGCATTTT. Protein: CASSGLDRANQPQHF.

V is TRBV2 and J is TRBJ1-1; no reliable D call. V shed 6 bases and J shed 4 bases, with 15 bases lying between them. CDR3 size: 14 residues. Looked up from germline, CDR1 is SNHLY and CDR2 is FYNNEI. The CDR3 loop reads CASRDSGWGTEAFF. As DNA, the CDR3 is TGTGCCAGCAGGGACTCTGGGTGGGGCACTGAAGCTTTCTTT. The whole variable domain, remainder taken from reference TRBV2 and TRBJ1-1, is EPEVTQTPSHQVTQMGQEVILRCVPISNHLYFYWYRQILGQKVEFLVSFYNNEISEKSEIFDDQFSVERPDGSNFTLKIRSTKLEDSAMYFCASRDSGWGTEAFFGQGTRLTVV.

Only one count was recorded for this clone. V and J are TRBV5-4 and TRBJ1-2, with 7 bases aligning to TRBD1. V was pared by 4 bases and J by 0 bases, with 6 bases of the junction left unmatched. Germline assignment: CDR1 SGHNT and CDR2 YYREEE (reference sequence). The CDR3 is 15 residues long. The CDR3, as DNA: TGTGCCAGCAGCCCGGACAGGATAGCTAACTATGGCTACACCTTC. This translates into CASSPDRIANYGYTF.